These T cell receptor beta chains were read from a single sample in a study of blood T cell repertoires in COVID-19. TCRdb's copy holds only in-frame clones and misses some; the assay was immunoSEQ multiplex PCR. This table has approximately 300,000 clones, around 88% appearing once. Sequences were obtained from peripheral blood. Receptor source: a woman aged 50 to 60 with acute or convalescent COVID-19. Both conserved end residues are part of each CDR3. D genes are given only for firm matches. Only some rows state a clone size, as once, few, many or a class for expanded clones.

J | V | D | size | DNA | CDR3
TRBJ2-1 | TRBV6-4 | TRBD2 | NA | TGTGCCAGCAGTCAACTAGCGGGGGGCAGCGATGAGCAGTTCTTC | CASSQLAGGSDEQFF
TRBJ2-1 | TRBV5-1 | TRBD2 | NA | TGCGCCAGCAGCTTTGGGACTAGCAACCTCAATGAGCAGTTCTTC | CASSFGTSNLNEQFF
TRBJ1-2 | TRBV6-5 | TRBD1 | NA | TGTGCCAGCAGGGACAGGGGATCCCAGGACTATGGCTACACCTTC | CASRDRGSQDYGYTF
TRBJ2-3 | TRBV6-2/TRBV6-3 | NA | NA | TGTGCCAGCGGCCAAGAGGGGGTGAGGACAGATACGCAGTATTTT | CASGQEGVRTDTQYF
TRBJ2-7 | TRBV5-4 | TRBD1 | few | TGTGCCAGCAGTCAGCCGGGACAGGGAGGCGCCTACGAGCAGTACTTC | CASSQPGQGGAYEQYF
TRBJ1-1 | TRBV10-3 | NA | NA | TGTGCCATCCAGAAGGACAGACTCACTGAAGCTTTCTTT | CAIQKDRLTEAFF
TRBJ2-1 | TRBV9 | TRBD1 | few | TGTGCCAGCAGCGTAGAAACAGGGGGATACAATGAGCAGTTCTTC | CASSVETGGYNEQFF
TRBJ1-4 | TRBV18 | NA | NA | TGTGCCAGCTCACCAAGAGGGCCCACTAATGAAAAACTGTTTTTT | CASSPRGPTNEKLFF
TRBJ1-2 | TRBV6-1 | NA | NA | TGTGCCAGCAGTGAAGCTGTTCAGGGATTCAACTATGGCTACACCTTC | CASSEAVQGFNYGYTF
TRBJ2-1 | TRBV5-8 | TRBD2 | NA | TGTGCCAGCGGGTCCCAGCGGGGGTACAATGAGCAGTTCTTC | CASGSQRGYNEQFF
TRBJ1-2 | TRBV2 | NA | NA | TGTGCCAGCAGCGCTACTAGATTGGACAGCAACTATGGCTACACCTTC | CASSATRLDSNYGYTF
TRBJ1-1 | TRBV30 | NA | NA | TGTGCCTGGAGTGTTACAACGAACACTGAAGCTTTCTTT | CAWSVTTNTEAFF
TRBJ2-3 | TRBV7-2 | NA | NA | TGTGCCAGCAGCTCTCAACAGGGTATCACAGATACGCAGTATTTT | CASSSQQGITDTQYF
TRBJ1-2 | TRBV5-8 | TRBD1 | NA | TGTGCCAGCAGCTGGGGACAGGGTGTGAGGGGCTACACCTTC | CASSWGQGVRGYTF
TRBJ1-5 | TRBV2 | NA | NA | TGTGCCAGCAGACAGGGAGGCAATCAGCCCCAGCATTTT | CASRQGGNQPQHF
TRBJ1-2 | TRBV18 | NA | NA | TGTGCCAGCTCTCCTCTCGGGGGGGAGGGATATGGCTACACCTTC | CASSPLGGEGYGYTF
TRBJ1-1 | TRBV12-3/TRBV12-4 | NA | few | TGTGCCAGCAGGAACGAGCTTCTTTGGGCTTTCTTT | CASRNELLWAFF
TRBJ1-5 | TRBV7-9 | NA | NA | TGTGCCAGCAGCTTAGGCCGCGGCAGCAATCAGCCCCAGCATTTT | CASSLGRGSNQPQHF
TRBJ1-6 | TRBV11-2 | TRBD1 | NA | TGTGCCAGCAGCACTACAGGGGACTATTCACCCCTCCACTTT | CASSTTGDYSPLHF
TRBJ1-2 | TRBV19 | NA | NA | TGTGCCAGTAGTATGGAAGGAGGGGACTATGGCTACACCTTC | CASSMEGGDYGYTF
TRBJ2-7 | TRBV6-6 | NA | NA | TGTGCCAGCACCCCGACAGATGTCTTCTACGAGCAGTACTTC | CASTPTDVFYEQYF
TRBJ2-5 | TRBV6-5 | TRBD1 | once | TGTGCCAGCAGGTCGACAGGGGAGGAGACCCAGTACTTC | CASRSTGEETQYF
TRBJ1-3 | TRBV7-9 | TRBD1 | NA | TGTGCCAGCAGCCCCACCTACAGGGGGACAGGGGCTGGAAACACCATATATTTT | CASSPTYRGTGAGNTIYF
TRBJ2-1 | TRBV7-2 | NA | few | TGTGCCAGCAGCTTAGGCGACGCGGGGCAGCAGTTCTTC | CASSLGDAGQQFF
TRBJ2-3 | TRBV4-2 | TRBD2 | NA | TGTGCCAGCAGCCAAGATCTCCTAGCGGGGGCCCTAAGCACAGATACGCAGTATTTT | CASSQDLLAGALSTDTQYF
TRBJ2-5 | TRBV19 | TRBD2 | NA | TGTGCCAGTAGTATGGCGGGAGCGGCTGGAGGTGAGACCCAGTACTTC | CASSMAGAAGGETQYF
TRBJ1-1 | TRBV29-1 | NA | NA | TGCAGCGGAGGGTTCACTGAAGCTTTCTTT | CSGGFTEAFF
TRBJ2-3 | TRBV6-4 | NA | NA | TGTGCCAGCAGGACTGGGGCGAAAGACACAGATACGCAGTATTTT | CASRTGAKDTDTQYF
TRBJ1-1 | TRBV5-1 | NA | NA | TGCGCCAGCAGCCCGCAGGGGAGGAACACTGAAGCTTTCTTT | CASSPQGRNTEAFF
TRBJ2-1 | TRBV7-9 | TRBD2 | NA | TGTGCCAGCACCGCTAGCGGTGCTTACAATGAGCAGTTCTTC | CASTASGAYNEQFF
TRBJ2-2 | TRBV4-1 | NA | NA | TGCGCCAGCAGCCGTAAGATGGTTAGGGGTGGCACCGGGGAGCTGTTTTTT | CASSRKMVRGGTGELFF
TRBJ1-4 | TRBV27 | NA | once | TGTGCCAGCAGCATTGGCGAAAAACTGTTTTTT | CASSIGEKLFF